The entry below gives a single TCR beta chain sequence along with its context. A read error may explain this, as a much larger clone is one base away. This sample stems from a study of tumor and adjacent non-tumor tissue in lung cancer. The library came from three nested PCR rounds adapted from ARM-PCR protocols. One entry per CDR3 protein results from TCRdb running MiXCR on the multiplex PCR reads. The sample contains 100,000 to 150,000 distinct CDR3 sequences, around three fifths of which appear only once. No cell sorting was done before RNA was extracted from the tissue. CDR3 length equals 14 residues. Germline V gene sequence: CDR1 MNHNS, CDR2 SASEGT.

This clonotype was sampled from a man aged 30-40 years with non-small cell lung cancer. The gene calls are TRBV6-1 and TRBJ2-1; perhaps TRBD1 as D (5 bases). Sequencing was done on a sample of lung tumor tissue. Written as DNA, the CDR3 is TGTGCCAACAGTGTCAGGGTTTCCAACAATGAGCAGTTCTTC. This translates into CANSVRVSNNEQFF.